What follows is one T cell receptor (beta chain) and its context. Its antigen is as yet unknown. The table came from immunoSEQ multiplex PCR; TCRdb's copy has only in-frame clones and leaves some out. This table holds some 72,000 clones, roughly 93% found once. The CDR3 extends over 14 amino acids. CDR1 is SGHAT, CDR2 FQNNGV, per germline. Trimming took 3 bases from V and 1 from J, leaving 8 bases between them. This record comes from a study of OX40 agonist ivuxolimab in advanced cancers. Study-wide context: Patients assigned to dose escalation were diagnosed with hepatocellular carcinoma, melanoma, renal cell or head and neck cancer. Study-level results: Both blood CD4+ and CD8+ T cells showed clonal growth by week 6 at 0.1 to 3.0 mg/kg.

Blood was sampled at baseline, cycle 4 day 1, and cycle 7 day 1. The sequence was obtained from an adult with an advanced solid tumor such as melanoma, head and neck, liver or kidney cancer. Source: CD4+ or CD8+ T cells sorted from blood, taken in a trial of the OX40 agonist ivuxolimab. The genes are TRBV11-2 and TRBJ2-3, with a tentative D call TRBD2 (5 bases). The CDR3 reads CASSFGLRTDTQYF. The CDR3 coding sequence is TGTGCCAGCAGCTTTGGACTTCGCACAGATACGCAGTATTTT.